This record looks at one T cell receptor beta chain sequence and its context. The specificity of this receptor is unknown. Base qualities are missing; no much larger clone stands one base away. This sample was taken from a study of shared T cell receptors in the human thymus (dated by TCRdb to the early 2020s). For the wider study: The study examined how the human thymus generates shared, self-reactive T-cell receptor alpha chains.

Taken from the germline V gene (reference sequence), the CDR1 and CDR2 loops are LNHDA and SQIVND. The germline V and J ends show losses of 3 bases and 4 bases respectively, and no gene match explains 10 bases of the junction. The CDR3 covers 17 residues, taking in both the cysteine and the phenylalanine. The CDR3 DNA has 51 bases and is translated from base 1. The method was the immunoSEQ multiplex PCR assay. What TCRdb holds here is the immuneACCESS table cut down to in-frame rearrangements. Part of the clones is not present; checked against another copy, under half of the missing clones reflect an unresolved V gene, and the others are unexplained. The sample profile shows about 380,000 clones; more than 85% of them were found once. The ten largest make up roughly 0.02% of the sample.

This clonotype originated in a human donor. The chain was built from TRBV19 and TRBJ1-1; TRBD1 agrees with 11 junctional bases. The sample was thymocytes. The CDR3 protein is CASSIPGQGEVGTEAFF. The nucleotide sequence reads as follows: TGTGCCAGTAGTATCCCGGGACAGGGGGAAGTAGGCACTGAAGCTTTCTTT.